These 7 T cell receptor beta chains originate from one sample sequenced in a study of monozygotic twins with cystic fibrosis. Generated by immunoSEQ multiplex PCR, the TCRdb table keeps only in-frame clones and is missing some. Of some 32,000 clones in the sample, 95% to 98% were seen once. Input material: blood. The receptors originated from a girl aged 2 to 10 with cystic fibrosis.

This chain connects TRBV4-2 to TRBJ2-3, with TRBD2 matching 10 bases. The CDR3 runs 18 residues. From germline, CDR1 is LGHNA and CDR2 YNFKEQ. With 3 bases clipped from V and 6 bases from J, the junction kept 15 bases outside the gene matches. For the CDR3, the DNA is TGTGCCAGCAGCCAGGCACCCTTGGCTAGCGGGGGTGGGGATACGCAGTATTTT. Its translation: CASSQAPLASGGGDTQYF.

The J gene is TRBJ1-6, the V gene TRBV2; 9 bases are shared with TRBD1. The V segment lost 6 bases and the J segment 4 bases; nucleotides outside the gene matches: 13. Germline V gene data show CDR1 as SNHLY and CDR2 as FYNNEI. This CDR3 is built from 18 residues. The CDR3 DNA reads as TGTGCCAGCAGCCCGGGACAGGGAATAAAGTTTTATAATTCACCCCTCCACTTT. Protein product: CASSPGQGIKFYNSPLHF.

V is TRBV19 and J is TRBJ1-1; D possibly corresponds to TRBD1 (6 bases). Germline CDR1 LNHDA, CDR2 SQIVND (reference sequence). The CDR3 is 13 amino acids. V lost 8 bases and J lost 2, with 12 bases in between. CDR3 sequence: CASGIQGNTEAFF. Written as DNA, the CDR3 is TGTGCCAGTGGAATACAGGGAAACACTGAAGCTTTCTTT. Based on the CDR3 plus reference TRBV19 and TRBJ1-1, the full variable domain is DGGITQSPKYLFRKEGQNVTLSCEQNLNHDAMYWYRQDPGQGLRLIYYSQIVNDFQKGDIAEGYSVSREKKESFPLTVTSAQKNPTAFYLCASGIQGNTEAFFGQGTRLTVV.

The V call is TRBV9, the J call TRBJ1-2; the match to TRBD1 covers 7 bases. CDR1 and CDR2 from the germline V gene are SGDLS and YYNGEE. The CDR3 has 15 residues. Unmatched junction bases numbered 13, after V lost 0 bases and J lost 11 bases. CDR3 loop: CASSVETGAFTGYTF. CDR3 DNA sequence: TGTGCCAGCAGCGTAGAAACAGGGGCCTTTACTGGGTACACCTTC.

This clone was found a few times. The chain uses TRBV7-6 and TRBJ1-2, with TRBD1 matching over 8 bases. With V trimmed by 5 bases and J by 8 bases, 4 bases remained unmatched. Germline CDR1 reads SGHVS; CDR2 reads FNYEAQ. The CDR3 is 12 amino acids. The CDR3 loop is CASSDRGGGYTF. The CDR3 DNA reads as TGTGCCAGCAGCGACAGGGGCGGGGGCTACACCTTC.

V usage is TRBV7-9 and J usage is TRBJ2-7; D ambiguous. CDR1 SEHNR and CDR2 FQNEAQ come from the germline V gene (reference sequence). With 4 bases removed from V and 1 base from J, the gap between germline ends came to 5 bases. This CDR3 spans 12 amino acids. The CDR3 DNA sequence: TGTGCCAGCAGCTCGCCGTCCTACGAGCAGTACTTC. Protein: CASSSPSYEQYF.

This chain connects TRBV30 to TRBJ2-4, with D uncertain. V dropped 4 bases and J dropped 3 bases, with 10 bases sitting between them. Germline V gene lookup returns CDR1 GTSNPN and CDR2 SVGIG (reference sequence). The CDR3 runs to 13 residues. The CDR3 protein is CAWIAKDKNIQYF. CDR3 nucleotide sequence: TGTGCCTGGATCGCGAAGGACAAAAACATTCAGTACTTC.